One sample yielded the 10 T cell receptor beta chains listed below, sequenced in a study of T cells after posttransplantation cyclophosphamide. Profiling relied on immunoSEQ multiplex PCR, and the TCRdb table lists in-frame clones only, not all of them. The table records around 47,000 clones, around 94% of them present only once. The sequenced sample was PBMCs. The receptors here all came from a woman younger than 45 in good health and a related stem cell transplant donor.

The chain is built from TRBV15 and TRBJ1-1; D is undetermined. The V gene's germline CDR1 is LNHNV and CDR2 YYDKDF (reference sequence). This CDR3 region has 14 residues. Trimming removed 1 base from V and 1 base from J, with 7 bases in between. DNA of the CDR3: TGTGCCACCAGCAGAGCGGCGGAGAACACTGAAGCTTTCTTT. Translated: CATSRAAENTEAFF. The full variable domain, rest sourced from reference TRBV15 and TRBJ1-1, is DAMVIQNPRYQVTQFGKPVTLSCSQTLNHNVMYWYQQKSSQAPKLLFHYYDKDFNNEADTPDNFQSRRPNTSFCFLDIRSPGLGDTAMYLCATSRAAENTEAFFGQGTRLTVV.

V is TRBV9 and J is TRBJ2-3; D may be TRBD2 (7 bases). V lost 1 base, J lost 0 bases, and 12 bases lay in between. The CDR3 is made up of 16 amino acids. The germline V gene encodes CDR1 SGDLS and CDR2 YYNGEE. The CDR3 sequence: CASSVLADRSTDTQYF. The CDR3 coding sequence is TGTGCCAGCAGCGTACTAGCGGACAGAAGCACAGATACGCAGTATTTT.

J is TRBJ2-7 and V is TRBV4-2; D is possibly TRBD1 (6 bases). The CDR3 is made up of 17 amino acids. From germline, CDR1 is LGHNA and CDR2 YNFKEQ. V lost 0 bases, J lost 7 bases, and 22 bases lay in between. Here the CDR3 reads CASSQEGSMVRGEEQYF. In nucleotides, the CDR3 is TGTGCCAGCAGCCAAGAGGGGTCAATGGTCAGGGGCGAAGAGCAGTACTTC.

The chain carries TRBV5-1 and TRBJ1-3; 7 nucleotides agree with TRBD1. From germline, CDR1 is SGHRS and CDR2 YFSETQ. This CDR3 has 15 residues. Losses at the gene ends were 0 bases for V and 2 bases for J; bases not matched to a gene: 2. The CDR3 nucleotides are TGCGCCAGCAGCTTGGTGACAGGGACTGGAAACACCATATATTTT. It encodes CASSLVTGTGNTIYF.

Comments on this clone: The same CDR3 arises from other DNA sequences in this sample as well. The CDR3, as DNA: TGTGCCAGCAGCTTGGCCGGGAACACTGAAGCTTTCTTT. Translating gives CASSLAGNTEAFF. This chain uses TRBV5-4 with TRBJ1-1; D is undetermined. Germline-derived CDR1 and CDR2 are SGHNT and YYREEE (reference sequence). CDR3 length: 13 residues. V lost 0 bases to trimming and J lost 1 base, with 4 bases between them.

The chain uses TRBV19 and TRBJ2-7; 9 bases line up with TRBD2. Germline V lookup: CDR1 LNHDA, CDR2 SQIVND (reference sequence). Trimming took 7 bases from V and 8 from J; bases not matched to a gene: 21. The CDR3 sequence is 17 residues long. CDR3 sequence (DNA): TGTGCCAGTACCGCTAACCAGAATAGCGGGGGCCGCCGGCAGCAGTACTTC. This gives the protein CASTANQNSGGRRQQYF. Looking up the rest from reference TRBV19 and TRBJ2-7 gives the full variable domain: DGGITQSPKYLFRKEGQNVTLSCEQNLNHDAMYWYRQDPGQGLRLIYYSQIVNDFQKGDIAEGYSVSREKKESFPLTVTSAQKNPTAFYLCASTANQNSGGRRQQYFGPGTRLTVT.

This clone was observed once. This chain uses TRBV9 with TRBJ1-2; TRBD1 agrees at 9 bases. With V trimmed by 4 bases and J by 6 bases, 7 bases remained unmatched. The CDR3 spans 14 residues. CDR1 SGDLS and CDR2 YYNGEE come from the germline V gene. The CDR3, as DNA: TGTGCCAGCAGCTTAAACAGGGGGCAAGATGGCTACACCTTC. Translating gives CASSLNRGQDGYTF.

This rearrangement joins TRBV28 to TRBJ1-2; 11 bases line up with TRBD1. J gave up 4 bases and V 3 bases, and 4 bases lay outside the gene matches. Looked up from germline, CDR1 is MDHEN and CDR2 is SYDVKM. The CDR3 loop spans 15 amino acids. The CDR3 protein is CASSFTGTGGYGYTF. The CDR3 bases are TGTGCCAGCAGTTTCACCGGGACAGGGGGCTATGGCTACACCTTC.

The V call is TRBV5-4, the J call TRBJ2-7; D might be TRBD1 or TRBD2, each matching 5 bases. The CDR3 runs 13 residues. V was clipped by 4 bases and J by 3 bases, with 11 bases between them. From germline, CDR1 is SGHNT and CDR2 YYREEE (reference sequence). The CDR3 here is CASSLGRSYEQYF. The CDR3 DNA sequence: TGTGCCAGCAGCCTGGGACGGAGCTACGAGCAGTACTTC.

The CDR3 region has the DNA TGTGCCAGCAGCACAACAGGGGCTAATGAAAAACTGTTTTTT. Translation gives CASSTTGANEKLFF. The V gene is TRBV9, the J gene TRBJ1-4; TRBD1 matches at 7 bases. This CDR3 is 14 amino acids long. The germline V gene encodes CDR1 SGDLS and CDR2 YYNGEE. With V trimmed by 4 bases and J by 3 bases, 3 bases remained unmatched.